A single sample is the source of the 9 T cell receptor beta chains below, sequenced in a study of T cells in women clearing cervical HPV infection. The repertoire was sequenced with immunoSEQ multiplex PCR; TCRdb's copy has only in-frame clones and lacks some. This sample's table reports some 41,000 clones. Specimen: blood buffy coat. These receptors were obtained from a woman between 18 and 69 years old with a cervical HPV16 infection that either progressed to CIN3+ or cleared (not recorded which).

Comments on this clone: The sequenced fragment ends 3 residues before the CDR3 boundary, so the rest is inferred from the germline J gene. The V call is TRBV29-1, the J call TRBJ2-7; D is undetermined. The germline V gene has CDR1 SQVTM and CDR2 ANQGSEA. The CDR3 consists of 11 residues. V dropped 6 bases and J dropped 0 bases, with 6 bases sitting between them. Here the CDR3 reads CSVIFSYEQYF. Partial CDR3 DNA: TGCAGCGTCATTTTCTCCTACGAG.

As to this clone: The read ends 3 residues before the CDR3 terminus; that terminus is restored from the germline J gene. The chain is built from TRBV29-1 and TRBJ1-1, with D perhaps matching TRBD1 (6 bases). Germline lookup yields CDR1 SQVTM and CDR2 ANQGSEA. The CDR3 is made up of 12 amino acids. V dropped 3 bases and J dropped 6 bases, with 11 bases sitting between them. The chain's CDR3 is CSVERGASEAFF. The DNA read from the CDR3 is TGCAGCGTTGAGCGGGGGGCATCTGAA.

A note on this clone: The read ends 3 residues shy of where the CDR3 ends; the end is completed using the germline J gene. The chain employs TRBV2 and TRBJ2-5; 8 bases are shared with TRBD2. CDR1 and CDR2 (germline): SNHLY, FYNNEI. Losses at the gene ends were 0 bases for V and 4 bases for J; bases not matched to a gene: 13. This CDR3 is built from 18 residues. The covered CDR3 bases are TGTGCCAGCAGTGAAGCGGTCGGGGGGGGTGGGCGTGTAGAGACC. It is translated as CASSEAVGGGGRVET. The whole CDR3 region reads CASSEAVGGGGRVETQYF.

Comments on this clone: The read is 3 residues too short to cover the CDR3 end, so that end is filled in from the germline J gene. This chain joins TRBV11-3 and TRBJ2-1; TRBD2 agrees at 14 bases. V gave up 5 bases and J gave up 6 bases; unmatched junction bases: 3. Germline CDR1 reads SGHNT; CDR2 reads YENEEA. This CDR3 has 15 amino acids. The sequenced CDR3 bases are TGTGCCAGCAGCCTCGGGACTAGCGGGAGCAATGAG. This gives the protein CASSLGTSGSNE. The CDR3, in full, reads CASSLGTSGSNEQFF.

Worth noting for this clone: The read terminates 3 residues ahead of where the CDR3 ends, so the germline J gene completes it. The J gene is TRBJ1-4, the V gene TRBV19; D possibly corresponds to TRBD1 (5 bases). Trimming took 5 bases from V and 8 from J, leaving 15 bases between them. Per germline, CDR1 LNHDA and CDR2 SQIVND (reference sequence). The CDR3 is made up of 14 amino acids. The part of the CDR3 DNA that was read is TGTGCCAGTAGTGGTTTACAGGCTACGGAAAAA. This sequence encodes CASSGLQATEK. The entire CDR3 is CASSGLQATEKLFF.

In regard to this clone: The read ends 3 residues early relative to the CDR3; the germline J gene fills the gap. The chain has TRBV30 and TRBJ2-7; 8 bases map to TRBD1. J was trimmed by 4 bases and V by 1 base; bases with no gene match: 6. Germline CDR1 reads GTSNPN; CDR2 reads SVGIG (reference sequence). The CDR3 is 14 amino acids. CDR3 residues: CAWSELDRAYEQYF. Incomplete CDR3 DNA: TGTGCCTGGAGTGAGTTGGACAGGGCTTACGAG.

CDR3 DNA (partial): TGTGCCAGCAGCCCCACAGGGGGCGCCCATGGC. As protein: CASSPTGGAHG. The complete CDR3 protein is CASSPTGGAHGYTF. This chain joins TRBV7-2 and TRBJ1-2; 9 bases match TRBD1. The CDR3 end is not reached by the read, which stops 3 residues before it; the germline J gene fills it in. The junction had 7 bases not matched to a gene; V was cut back by 5 bases and J by 6 bases. CDR3 size: 14 residues. Germline CDR1 and CDR2: SGHTA and FQGNSA.

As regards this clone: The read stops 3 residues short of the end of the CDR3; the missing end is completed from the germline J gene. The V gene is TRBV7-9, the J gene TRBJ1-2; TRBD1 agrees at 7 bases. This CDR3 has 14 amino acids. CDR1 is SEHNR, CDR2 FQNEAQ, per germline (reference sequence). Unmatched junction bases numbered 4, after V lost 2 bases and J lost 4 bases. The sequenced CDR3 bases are TGTGCCAGCAGCTTAAGAGGGGACAGCTATGGC. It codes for CASSLRGDSYG. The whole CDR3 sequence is CASSLRGDSYGYTF.

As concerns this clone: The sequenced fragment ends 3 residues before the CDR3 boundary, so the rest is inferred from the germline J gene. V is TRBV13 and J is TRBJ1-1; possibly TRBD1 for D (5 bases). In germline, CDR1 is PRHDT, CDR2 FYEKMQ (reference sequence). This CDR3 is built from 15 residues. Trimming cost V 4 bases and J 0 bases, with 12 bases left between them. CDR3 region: CASSSVAGMNTEAFF. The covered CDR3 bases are TGTGCCAGCAGCTCCGTCGCAGGGATGAACACTGAA.